Included here is one T cell receptor beta chain sequence, with context. The antigen remains unidentified. The record originates from a study of T cell responses to AZD1222 COVID-19 vaccine. Study outcomes and limitations: Seropositive AZD1222 recipients at baseline numbered only five or six. Sampling that yielded the repertoires occurred only after the peak T cell response. A mostly white British donor set with more females was recruited, and clonal diversity was possibly underestimated. Nearly half of unique spike-specific TCRs reportedly avoided B.1.351 and B.1.1.7 mutated regions.

The germline gives CDR1 SGHVS, CDR2 FQNEAQ. Trimming shortened V by 5 bases and J by 6 bases, and 9 bases separated the two germline ends. The CDR3 length is 12 residues. Some clones are missing from TCRdb's copy, which holds only in-frame ones; the method was immunoSEQ multiplex PCR. The table shows about 120,000 clones, with 70% to 90% occurring only once. The sequences come from peripheral blood, collected on day 0 of AZD1222 vaccination. The chain uses TRBV7-8 and TRBJ2-3; D not resolved. The receptor's source is an adult in good health. Here the CDR3 DNA reads TGTGCCAGCAGCCACCGGACGGATACGCAGTATTTT. Protein: CASSHRTDTQYF.